Reported below is one T cell receptor beta chain. Sequenced by immunoSEQ multiplex PCR; TCRdb stores in-frame clones only, minus some. Among roughly 250,000 clones listed, more than 75% were seen once. Per germline, CDR1 MGHDK and CDR2 SYGVNS. The trim removed 3 bases at V and 3 bases at J, leaving 3 bases unmatched. The CDR3 has 14 amino acids. The sample is drawn from a study of blood T cell repertoires in COVID-19. Study as a whole: Sample material is recorded as cDNA or gDNA derived from T cells, B-cell-depleted T cells, or PBMCs.

Cohort allocation depended upon clinical history that participants reported. The source is a woman aged 50 to 60 who had recovered from COVID-19. The sequenced sample consisted of PBMCs or T cells enriched from blood (not recorded which). The chain combines TRBV25-1 with TRBJ1-2; the match to TRBD1 covers 8 bases. CDR3 region: CASSDMTGDYGYTF. CDR3 nucleotides: TGTGCCAGCAGTGACATGACAGGGGACTATGGCTACACCTTC.